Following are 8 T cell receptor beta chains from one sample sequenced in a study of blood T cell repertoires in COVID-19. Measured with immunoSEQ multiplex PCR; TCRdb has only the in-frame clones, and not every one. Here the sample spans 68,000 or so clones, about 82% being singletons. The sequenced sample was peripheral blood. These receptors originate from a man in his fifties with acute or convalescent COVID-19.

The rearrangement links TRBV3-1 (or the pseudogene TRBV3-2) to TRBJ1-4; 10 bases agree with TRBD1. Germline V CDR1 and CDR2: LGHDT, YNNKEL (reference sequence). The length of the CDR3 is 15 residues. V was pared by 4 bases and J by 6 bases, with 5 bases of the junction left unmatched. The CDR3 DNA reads TGTGCCAGCAGCCGAGGACAGGGGGGAGATGAAAAACTGTTTTTT. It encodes CASSRGQGGDEKLFF.

CDR3 sequence: CASSLLAGDLGELFF. CDR3 coding DNA: TGTGCCAGCAGCTTACTAGCGGGGGATTTGGGGGAGCTGTTTTTT. The chain couples TRBV7-9 to TRBJ2-2; 10 bases line up with TRBD2. Losses at the gene ends were 2 bases for V and 8 bases for J; bases not matched to a gene: 5. The CDR3 spans 15 residues. The germline gives CDR1 SEHNR, CDR2 FQNEAQ (reference sequence).

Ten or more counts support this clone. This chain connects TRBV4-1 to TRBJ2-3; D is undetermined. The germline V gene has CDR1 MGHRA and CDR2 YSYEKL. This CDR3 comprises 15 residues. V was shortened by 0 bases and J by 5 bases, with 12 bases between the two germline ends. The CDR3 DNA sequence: TGCGCCAGCAGCCAAGATTGGGCAGTGGGAGATACGCAGTATTTT. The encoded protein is CASSQDWAVGDTQYF.

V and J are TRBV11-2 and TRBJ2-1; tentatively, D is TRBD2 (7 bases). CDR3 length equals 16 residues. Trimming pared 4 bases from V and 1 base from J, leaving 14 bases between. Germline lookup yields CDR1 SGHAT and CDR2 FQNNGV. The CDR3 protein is CASSSHAGASYNEQFF. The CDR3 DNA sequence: TGTGCCAGCAGCTCCCACGCGGGGGCGTCCTACAATGAGCAGTTCTTC.

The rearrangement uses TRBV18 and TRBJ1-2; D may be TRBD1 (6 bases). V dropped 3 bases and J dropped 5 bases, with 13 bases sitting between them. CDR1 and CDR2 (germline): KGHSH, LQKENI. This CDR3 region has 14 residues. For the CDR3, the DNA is TGTGCCAGCTCACCTGGCGGGGGGCAATATGGCTACACCTTC. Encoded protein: CASSPGGGQYGYTF.

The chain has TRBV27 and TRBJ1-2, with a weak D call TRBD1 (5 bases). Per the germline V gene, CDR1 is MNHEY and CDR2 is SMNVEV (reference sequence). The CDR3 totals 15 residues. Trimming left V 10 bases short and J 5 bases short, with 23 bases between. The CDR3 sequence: CANPGQGISLYGYTF. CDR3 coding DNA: TGTGCCAACCCTGGGCAGGGTATCTCTTTGTATGGCTACACCTTC.

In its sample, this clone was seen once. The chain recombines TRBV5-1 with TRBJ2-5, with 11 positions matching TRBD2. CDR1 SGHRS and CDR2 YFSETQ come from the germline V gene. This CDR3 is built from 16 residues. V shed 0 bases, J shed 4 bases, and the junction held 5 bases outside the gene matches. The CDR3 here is CASSLALAGGGETQYF. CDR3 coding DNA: TGCGCCAGCAGCTTGGCGCTAGCGGGGGGCGGAGAGACCCAGTACTTC. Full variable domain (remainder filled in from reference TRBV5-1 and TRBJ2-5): KAGVTQTPRYLIKTRGQQVTLSCSPISGHRSVSWYQQTPGQGLQFLFEYFSETQRNKGNFPGRFSGRQFSNSRSEMNVSTLELGDSALYLCASSLALAGGGETQYFGPGTRLLVL.

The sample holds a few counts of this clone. CDR3 in DNA: TGCAGTGCTAGTAGGGGAGGGGGAAGATATAATGAAAAACTGTTTTTT. Its protein is CSASRGGGRYNEKLFF. The chain is built from TRBV20-1 and TRBJ1-4, with a weak D call TRBD1 (6 bases). Trimming removed 3 bases from V and 4 bases from J, with 18 bases in between. The CDR3 spans 16 residues. Germline CDR1 and CDR2: DFQATT and SNEGSKA (reference sequence).